This T cell receptor beta chain was observed in a study of T-cell memory formation after mild COVID-19. TCRdb re-called the 5' RACE reads through MiXCR, storing one row per CDR3 protein. Here the sample spans 400,000 to 550,000 distinct CDR3 sequences, about 23% being singletons. The sequencing input was PBMCs or a T cell subset sorted from them (not recorded which). This TCR came from an adult woman who had mild COVID-19 (a few samples of this study predate the infection). Cell type and time point are not known.

This CDR3 is CASKEDQISNQPQHF. The CDR3 region has the DNA TGTGCCAGCAAGGAGGACCAGATTAGCAATCAGCCCCAGCATTTT. The rearrangement links TRBV27 to TRBJ1-5; no definite D call. The germline V gene encodes CDR1 MNHEY and CDR2 SMNVEV (reference sequence). The CDR3 consists of 15 residues. V was trimmed by 7 bases and J by 0 bases, leaving 13 bases between them.